This T cell receptor (beta chain) was documented in a study of T cells in localized non-small cell lung cancer. Notes on the study in general: An association was observed between higher blood T cell density and longer overall survival. Adjacent lung held a median around 56 of the top 100 tumor clones.

As regards this clone: As yet, its antigen is unknown.

Per the germline V gene, CDR1 is SEHNR and CDR2 is FQNEAQ (reference sequence). The CDR3 length is 17 residues. V lost 4 bases to trimming and J lost 7 bases; unmatched junction nucleotides: 15. The repertoire was sequenced with immunoSEQ multiplex PCR; TCRdb's copy has only in-frame clones and lacks some. This sample has 72,000 or so clones, with roughly 81% found just once. This receptor was taken from an older female donor with stage I lung adenocarcinoma. This chain connects TRBV7-9 to TRBJ2-1, with 8 bases matching TRBD1. This material consisted of peripheral blood, taken before any cancer treatment. The CDR3 DNA follows: TGTGCCAGCAGCTCTGACGGGTCAGGACAGGGATTGAATGAGCAGTTCTTC. It codes for CASSSDGSGQGLNEQFF.